This T cell receptor (beta chain) was sequenced in a study of early T cells in non-severe SARS-CoV-2 infection. The CDR3 covers 16 residues. The J segment lost 7 bases and the V segment lost 2 bases, leaving 10 bases of the junction unmatched. Germline V lookup: CDR1 SGHRS, CDR2 YFSETQ. This clonotype was recorded at least ten times. A single record per CDR3 protein comes from TCRdb applying MiXCR to the 5' RACE reads. The sample holds about 50,000 distinct CDR3 sequences, more than 12% seen once. The receptor comes from an adult who was a healthcare worker with PCR-confirmed SARS-CoV-2 infection or an uninfected control (not recorded which). The chain is built from TRBV5-1 and TRBJ2-1; TRBD2 matches 9 bases. The material sequenced was whole blood, taken at baseline. This CDR3 is CASSLGLAGISNEQFF. In nucleotides, the CDR3 is TGCGCCAGCAGCTTAGGTCTAGCGGGGATTTCTAATGAGCAGTTCTTC.